This T cell receptor beta chain came from a study of blood T cell repertoires in COVID-19. Turning to the study itself: Some COVID-19 samples were acute and others convalescent; all came from the United States, Italy and Spain. Sources were T cells, B-cell-depleted T cells, or PBMCs; the material itself was cDNA or gDNA.

The CDR3 extends over 20 amino acids. The germline V gene encodes CDR1 MNHEY and CDR2 SMNVEV (reference sequence). Trimming stripped 5 bases from V and 0 bases from J, with 26 bases between. In the source study's methods: For nucleated cells, counts were estimated from reference gene primer amplification. The table came from immunoSEQ multiplex PCR; TCRdb's copy has only in-frame clones and leaves some out. D and trimming come from the DNA, and the V and J calls and clone size come from that table. The sample lists roughly 70,000 clones, roughly nine tenths occurring once. Material for sequencing was peripheral blood. The J gene is TRBJ2-1, the V gene TRBV27; D remains unclear. The source of this sequence is a man aged 80 or over with acute or convalescent COVID-19. As DNA, the CDR3 is TGTGCCAGCAGTCCGCCCCGTGGGTCTTGGAAACTAAACTCCTACAATGAGCAGTTCTTC. Translating gives CASSPPRGSWKLNSYNEQFF.